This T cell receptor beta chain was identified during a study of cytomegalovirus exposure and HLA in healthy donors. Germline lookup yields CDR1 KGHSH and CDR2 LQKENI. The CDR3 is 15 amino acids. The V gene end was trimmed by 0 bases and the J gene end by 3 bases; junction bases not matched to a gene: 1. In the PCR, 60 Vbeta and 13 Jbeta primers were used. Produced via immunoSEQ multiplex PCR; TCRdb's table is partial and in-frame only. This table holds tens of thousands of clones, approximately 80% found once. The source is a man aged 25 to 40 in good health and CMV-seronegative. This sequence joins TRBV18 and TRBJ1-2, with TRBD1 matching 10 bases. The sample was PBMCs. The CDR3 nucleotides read TGTGCCAGCTCACCACCGGGACAGGGGCACTATGGCTACACCTTC. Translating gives CASSPPGQGHYGYTF.